The text below deals with one TCR beta chain. This record comes from a study of blood T cell repertoires in COVID-19. Study details: The United States, Italy and Spain were the sources of the acute and convalescent COVID-19 samples. From T cells, B-cell-depleted T cells, or PBMCs came the material, which was cDNA or gDNA.

Original data processing: The assay estimated nucleated cells by amplifying reference gene primers. Clones were read by immunoSEQ multiplex PCR, and TCRdb kept only the in-frame ones, dropping some. From that table come the V and J calls and clone size; the DNA was used to work out D and trimming. The data hold about 310,000 clones, with around 86% observed a single time. In germline, CDR1 is SGHTA, CDR2 FQGNSA. V shed 3 bases and J 2 bases; nucleotides not matched to a gene: 5. The length of the CDR3 is 15 residues. The source material was peripheral blood. The J gene is TRBJ2-3, the V gene TRBV7-2; the match to TRBD2 covers 7 bases. The receptor's source is a man aged 50 to 60 with active or convalescent COVID-19. Here the CDR3 reads CASSFSGTITDTQYF. The CDR3 DNA sequence: TGTGCCAGCAGCTTTTCCGGGACTATCACAGATACGCAGTATTTT.